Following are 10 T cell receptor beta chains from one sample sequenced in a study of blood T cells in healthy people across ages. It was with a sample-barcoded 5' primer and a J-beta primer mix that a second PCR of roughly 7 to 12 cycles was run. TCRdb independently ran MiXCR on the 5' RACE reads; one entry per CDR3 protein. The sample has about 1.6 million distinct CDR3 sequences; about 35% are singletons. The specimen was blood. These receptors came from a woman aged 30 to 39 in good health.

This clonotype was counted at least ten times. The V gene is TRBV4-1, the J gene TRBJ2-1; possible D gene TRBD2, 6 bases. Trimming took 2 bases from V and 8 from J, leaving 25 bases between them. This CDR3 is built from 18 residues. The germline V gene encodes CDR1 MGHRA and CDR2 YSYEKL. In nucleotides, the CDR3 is TGCGCCAGCAGCCAACTACCCCCAGCGGGCTTCAACACCGATGAGCAGTTCTTC. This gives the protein CASSQLPPAGFNTDEQFF.

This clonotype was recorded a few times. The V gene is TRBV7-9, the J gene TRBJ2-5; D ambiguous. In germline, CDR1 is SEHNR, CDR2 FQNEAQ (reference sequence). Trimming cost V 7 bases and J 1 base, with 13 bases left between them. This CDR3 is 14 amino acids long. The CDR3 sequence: CASTRPLAQETQYF. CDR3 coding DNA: TGTGCCAGCACCCGCCCCCTGGCCCAAGAGACCCAGTACTTC.

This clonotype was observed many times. The CDR3: CASSQTGHTDTQYF. The CDR3 bases are TGTGCCAGCAGTCAGACAGGGCACACAGATACGCAGTATTTT. The V gene is TRBV28, the J gene TRBJ2-3, with TRBD1 identical over 7 bases. J gave up 2 bases and V 5 bases, and 4 bases lay outside the gene matches. The CDR3 length is 14 residues. Per the germline V gene, CDR1 is MDHEN and CDR2 is SYDVKM.

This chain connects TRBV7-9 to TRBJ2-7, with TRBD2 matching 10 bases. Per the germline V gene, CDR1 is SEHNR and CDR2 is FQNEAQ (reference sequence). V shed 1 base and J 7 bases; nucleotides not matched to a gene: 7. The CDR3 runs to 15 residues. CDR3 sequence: CASSLVLAGGVEQYF. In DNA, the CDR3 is TGTGCCAGCAGCTTAGTGTTAGCGGGAGGTGTAGAGCAGTACTTC.

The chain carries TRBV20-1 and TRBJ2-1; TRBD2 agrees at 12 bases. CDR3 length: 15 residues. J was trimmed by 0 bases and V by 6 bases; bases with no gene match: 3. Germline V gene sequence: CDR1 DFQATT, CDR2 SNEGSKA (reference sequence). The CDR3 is CSALLAGGSYNEQFF. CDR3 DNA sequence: TGCAGTGCCCTACTAGCGGGAGGCTCCTACAATGAGCAGTTCTTC.

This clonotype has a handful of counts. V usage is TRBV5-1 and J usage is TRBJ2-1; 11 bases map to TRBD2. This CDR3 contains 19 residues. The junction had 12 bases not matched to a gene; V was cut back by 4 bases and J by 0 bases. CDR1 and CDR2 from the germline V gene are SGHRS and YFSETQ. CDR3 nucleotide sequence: TGCGCCAGCAGCCGGGGGACTAGCGGTTTACTGAGCTCCTACAATGAGCAGTTCTTC. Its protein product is CASSRGTSGLLSSYNEQFF.

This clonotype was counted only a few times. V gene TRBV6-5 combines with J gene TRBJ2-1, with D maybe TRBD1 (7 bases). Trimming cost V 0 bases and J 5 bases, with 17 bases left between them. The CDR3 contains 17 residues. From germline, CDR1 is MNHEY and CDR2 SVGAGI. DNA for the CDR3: TGTGCCAGCAGTTACTCGGTGATCCAGGGGGGTGACAATGAGCAGTTCTTC. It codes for CASSYSVIQGGDNEQFF.

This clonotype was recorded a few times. The CDR3 DNA sequence: TGTGCCAGCAGAACCGGGACTAGCGGGTGGGCCCGCACAGATACGCAGTATTTT. Its translation is CASRTGTSGWARTDTQYF. The rearrangement joins TRBV2 to TRBJ2-3, with 12 bases lining up with TRBD2. Germline loops: CDR1 SNHLY, CDR2 FYNNEI. The J segment lost 1 base and the V segment lost 6 bases, leaving 11 bases of the junction unmatched. The CDR3 loop spans 18 amino acids.

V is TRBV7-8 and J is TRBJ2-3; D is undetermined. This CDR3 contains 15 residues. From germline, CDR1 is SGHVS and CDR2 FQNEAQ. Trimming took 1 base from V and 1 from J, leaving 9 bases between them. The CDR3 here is CASSLVPEGTDTQYF. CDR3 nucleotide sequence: TGTGCCAGCAGCTTAGTACCCGAGGGCACAGATACGCAGTATTTT.

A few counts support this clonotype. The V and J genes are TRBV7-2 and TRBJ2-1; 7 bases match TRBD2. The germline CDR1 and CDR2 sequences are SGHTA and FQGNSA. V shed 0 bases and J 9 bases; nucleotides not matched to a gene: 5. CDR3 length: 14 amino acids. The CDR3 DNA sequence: TGTGCCAGCAGCTTAGCAGGTAGGGAGGGTGAGCAGTTCTTC. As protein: CASSLAGREGEQFF.